The present T cell receptor (beta chain) was sequenced within a study of memory CD4+ T cells and cytomegalovirus serostatus. Study-wide background: Healthy Belgian adult donors included several CMV-positive and some 23 CMV-negative people.

The method was immunoSEQ multiplex PCR; TCRdb's version includes in-frame clones alone and lacks a portion of them. Of roughly 45,000 clones in the sample, just under 80% were seen once. Findings and limits, study-wide: A US-trained random forest predicted CMV serostatus with median AUC around 0.9.

The sort gate was single viable CD3+CD4+CD8-CD45RO+ cells for memory CD4+ T cells. After thawing, CD4+ T cells were positively selected. Germline CDR1 reads SGDLS; CDR2 reads YYNGEE. V gave up 0 bases and J gave up 11 bases; unmatched junction bases: 13. This CDR3 is built from 16 residues. This clone was observed once. No antigen is known for it. Sequences were obtained from memory CD4+ T cells from blood. The chain has TRBV9 and TRBJ2-3; 9 bases match TRBD2. This receptor was obtained from an adult in good health and CMV-seronegative. CDR3 in amino acids: CASSVGGGGDRKGQYF. CDR3 bases: TGTGCCAGCAGCGTAGGAGGCGGGGGGGATCGTAAAGGGCAGTATTTT.